These 32 T cell receptor beta chains were sequenced from one sample in a study of radiation and T cells in renal cell carcinoma. The table came from immunoSEQ multiplex PCR; TCRdb's copy has only in-frame clones and leaves some out. This sample carries about 130,000 clones, 88% of them seen once, and the ten largest clones take over 4.5%. The time point denotes: blood 2 weeks post-SBRT. Treatment in this sample: 15 Gy SBRT to primary tumor, nephrectomy 4 weeks later. The sample in question was blood, obtained from a patient whose treatment included radiotherapy and nephrectomy. The receptors were sampled from a woman aged 65 to 85 with renal cell carcinoma.

This chain connects TRBV21-1 to TRBJ2-7; TRBD1 is taken as the D call from the table, unchecked against the DNA. TRBV21-1 is marked as a pseudogene. The CDR3 sequence is 16 residues long. DNA for the CDR3: TGTGCCAGCAGCAAAGGGGTTCGGGACAGGGCCCACGAGCAGTACTTC. It codes for CASSKGVRDRAHEQYF.

The genes are TRBV7-2 and TRBJ1-6; 8 bases map to TRBD1. With V trimmed by 4 bases and J by 6 bases, 8 bases remained unmatched. Germline CDR1 reads SGHTA; CDR2 reads FQGNSA. The CDR3 has 16 residues. In DNA, the CDR3 is TGTGCCAGCAGCTCTCTCGTAGGACAGGGTAATTCACCCCTCCACTTT. Encoded protein: CASSSLVGQGNSPLHF. Based on the CDR3 plus reference TRBV7-2 and TRBJ1-6, the full variable domain is GAGVSQSPSNKVTEKGKDVELRCDPISGHTALYWYRQSLGQGLEFLIYFQGNSAPDKSGLPSDRFSAERTGGSVSTLTIQRTQQEDSAVYLCASSSLVGQGNSPLHFGNGTRLTVT.

This clone occurred once. V is TRBV6-5 and J is TRBJ2-7, with 10 bases fitting TRBD1. The CDR3 contains 13 residues. J lost 6 bases, V lost 5 bases, and 4 bases had no gene match. Germline loops: CDR1 MNHEY, CDR2 SVGAGI. The CDR3 protein is CASSKGQGREQYF. Here the CDR3 DNA reads TGTGCCAGCAGTAAGGGACAGGGGCGCGAGCAGTACTTC.

The J gene is TRBJ1-5, the V gene TRBV6-6, with D possibly TRBD1 on 5 matching bases. This CDR3 is 15 amino acids long. Between the trimmed V and J ends, which lost 5 bases and 0 bases, there was a span of 11 bases. Germline loops: CDR1 MNHNY, CDR2 SVGAGI (reference sequence). CDR3: CASSNWDVSNQPQHF. The CDR3 DNA follows: TGTGCCAGCAGTAACTGGGACGTTAGCAATCAGCCCCAGCATTTT.

The table lists this clone with a count of one. The chain is built from TRBV25-1 and TRBJ2-5, with unresolved D. The CDR3 runs to 15 residues. V was pared by 4 bases and J by 7 bases, with 19 bases between. Looked up from germline, CDR1 is MGHDK and CDR2 is SYGVNS. CDR3 amino acids: CASSGLGESGRTQYF. The CDR3 nucleotides are TGTGCCAGCAGTGGGTTAGGCGAGTCTGGTAGGACCCAGTACTTC. Filled out from reference TRBV25-1 and TRBJ2-5, the complete variable domain reads EADIYQTPRYLVIGTGKKITLECSQTMGHDKMYWYQQDPGMELHLIHYSYGVNSTEKGDLSSESTVSRIRTEHFPLTLESARPSHTSQYLCASSGLGESGRTQYFGPGTRLLVL.

The rearrangement uses TRBV5-1 and TRBJ1-4, with a tentative D call TRBD1 (5 bases). The CDR3 is 15 residues long. Trimming took 4 bases from V and 0 from J, leaving 10 bases between them. CDR1 is SGHRS and CDR2 is YFSETQ in the germline V gene. The chain's CDR3 is CASSPDSATNEKLFF. The CDR3 DNA is TGCGCCAGCAGCCCAGACAGTGCAACTAATGAAAAACTGTTTTTT.

Only a few counts were recorded for this clone. The genes are TRBV6-5 and TRBJ1-1, with TRBD1 as a possible D gene (6 bases). The length of the CDR3 is 14 residues. V was cut by 5 bases and J by 4 bases, with 14 bases left in between. CDR1 and CDR2 from the germline V gene are MNHEY and SVGAGI. CDR3 loop: CASSLVGGGTEAFF. As DNA, the CDR3 is TGTGCCAGCAGTCTCGTCGGGGGCGGCACTGAAGCTTTCTTT.

This rearrangement joins TRBV5-1 to TRBJ2-7; a weak D match, TRBD1 (6 bases). Trimming took off 1 base at V and 6 bases at J, with 17 bases between the two ends. Germline V gene lookup returns CDR1 SGHRS and CDR2 YFSETQ. The CDR3 contains 15 residues. The CDR3 bases are TGCGCCAGCAGCTTGTCAGGGGTGGGGAGCGTCGAGCAGTACTTC. Translated, it gives CASSLSGVGSVEQYF.

The chain combines TRBV14 with TRBJ2-5, with 8 bases that match TRBD2. From germline, CDR1 is SGHDN and CDR2 FVKESK. There are 15 residues in the CDR3. J was trimmed by 6 bases and V by 3 bases; bases with no gene match: 9. CDR3 nucleotide sequence: TGTGCCAGCAGCCATGGCGGAACGGGGGGGAAGACCCAGTACTTC. Its translation: CASSHGGTGGKTQYF.

The chain recombines TRBV4-3 with TRBJ1-1; D is perhaps TRBD1 (6 bases). Trimming removed 0 bases at V and 8 bases at J, with 13 bases between. Per germline, CDR1 LGHNA and CDR2 YSLEER. There are 14 residues in the CDR3. The CDR3: CASSQDSRGKEAFF. The CDR3 nucleotides are TGCGCCAGCAGCCAAGATAGCAGGGGAAAGGAAGCTTTCTTT.

The CDR3 loop is CASSVSWINNEQFF. The CDR3, as DNA: TGTGCCAGCAGCGTAAGCTGGATTAACAATGAGCAGTTCTTC. The chain employs TRBV7-2 and TRBJ2-1, with no clear D. CDR3 length: 14 amino acids. The germline V and J ends were trimmed by 5 bases and 5 bases, with 13 bases remaining between them. Looked up from germline, CDR1 is SGHTA and CDR2 is FQGNSA.

The chain uses TRBV27 and TRBJ1-1; tentatively, D is TRBD1 (5 bases). Germline V gives CDR1 MNHEY, CDR2 SMNVEV (reference sequence). The CDR3 runs 15 residues. Trimming took 2 bases from V and 3 from J, leaving 13 bases between them. Here the CDR3 DNA reads TGTGCCAGCAGTTTAAGCAGGGAGAGTGACACTGAAGCTTTCTTT. The encoded protein is CASSLSRESDTEAFF.

The V gene is TRBV7-6, the J gene TRBJ2-6; 8 nucleotides match TRBD1. CDR1 SGHVS and CDR2 FNYEAQ come from the germline V gene. J gave up 0 bases and V 2 bases, and 6 bases lay outside the gene matches. The CDR3 consists of 18 residues. The CDR3 protein is CASSLNLQGGSGANVLTF. For the CDR3, the DNA is TGTGCCAGCAGCTTAAATCTACAGGGGGGCTCTGGGGCCAACGTCCTGACTTTC.

This chain uses TRBV27 with TRBJ2-5; 12 bases are a match to TRBD2. CDR1 MNHEY and CDR2 SMNVEV come from the germline V gene (reference sequence). The CDR3 sequence is 18 residues long. The CDR3 DNA reads as TGTGACCGAAAAGGCACTAGCGGGGGGCAACCGTACCAAGAGACCCAGTACTTC. Amino acid sequence: CDRKGTSGGQPYQETQYF.

This chain connects TRBV11-2 to TRBJ1-2, with no clear D. This CDR3 region has 11 residues. Looked up from germline, CDR1 is SGHAT and CDR2 is FQNNGV. Trimming removed 5 bases from V and 6 bases from J, with 7 bases in between. The CDR3 DNA sequence: TGTGCCAGCAGCGCCCAGAATGGCTACACCTTC. This sequence encodes CASSAQNGYTF.

The chain carries TRBV4-3 and TRBJ2-5, with TRBD2 matching over 7 bases. J gave up 4 bases and V 0 bases, and 5 bases lay outside the gene matches. The germline V gene encodes CDR1 LGHNA and CDR2 YSLEER. CDR3 size: 15 residues. The CDR3 loop reads CASSQDLTSVETQYF. The CDR3 coding sequence is TGCGCCAGCAGCCAAGATCTTACTAGCGTAGAGACCCAGTACTTC.

This clone was detected only a few times. Here the CDR3 DNA reads TGTGCCAGCAGTGAAACCCAGCCGGGTCCCACAGATACGCAGTATTTT. This translates into CASSETQPGPTDTQYF. V is TRBV6-1 and J is TRBJ2-3; D is unclear. In germline, CDR1 is MNHNS, CDR2 SASEGT. The CDR3 has 16 amino acids. Trimming left V 2 bases short and J 2 bases short, with 14 bases between.

The genes are TRBV5-1 and TRBJ1-2; no clear D. Germline lookup yields CDR1 SGHRS and CDR2 YFSETQ. Trimming took 0 bases from V and 6 from J, leaving 9 bases between them. The CDR3 has 13 residues. This chain's CDR3 is CASSLEGGNGYTF. CDR3 DNA: TGCGCCAGCAGCTTGGAGGGTGGTAATGGCTACACCTTC.

The chain couples TRBV7-2 to TRBJ2-3; 9 positions agree with TRBD2. Germline V gene sequence: CDR1 SGHTA, CDR2 FQGNSA. V shed 1 base and J 6 bases; nucleotides not matched to a gene: 5. This CDR3 has 15 residues. The CDR3: CASSLGALAGDTQYF. The CDR3 bases are TGTGCCAGCAGCTTAGGAGCTCTAGCGGGGGATACGCAGTATTTT.

The CDR3 DNA reads as TGTGCCAGCAGCTTAATGGGACAAAACTATGGCTACACCTTC. Translating gives CASSLMGQNYGYTF. The rearrangement uses TRBV5-4 and TRBJ1-2; a possible D gene is TRBD1 (6 bases). This CDR3 comprises 14 residues. Trimming removed 2 bases from V and 2 bases from J, with 10 bases in between. Germline lookup yields CDR1 SGHNT and CDR2 YYREEE (reference sequence).

V and J are TRBV5-1 and TRBJ1-3, with D possibly TRBD1 on 5 matching bases. The germline gives CDR1 SGHRS, CDR2 YFSETQ. CDR3 length equals 13 residues. V lost 5 bases and J 4 bases, leaving 10 bases between the germline ends. The CDR3 bases are TGCGCCAGCAGTACGGGGGTGGGAAACACCATATATTTT. Its protein is CASSTGVGNTIYF.

This chain links TRBV4-3 with TRBJ2-3; 8 positions agree with TRBD1. This CDR3 comprises 16 residues. The germline V gene encodes CDR1 LGHNA and CDR2 YSLEER. With V trimmed by 4 bases and J by 4 bases, 10 bases remained unmatched. The CDR3 here is CASSRGQGIGADTQYF. Written as DNA, the CDR3 is TGCGCCAGCAGCCGCGGACAGGGAATTGGTGCAGATACGCAGTATTTT.

The chain couples TRBV6-1 to TRBJ2-5, with 8 bases identical to TRBD1. Per germline, CDR1 MNHNS and CDR2 SASEGT. The V segment lost 4 bases and the J segment 3 bases; nucleotides outside the gene matches: 7. The CDR3 spans 15 residues. The CDR3: CASSGDRGREETQYF. In DNA form, the CDR3 reads TGTGCCAGCAGTGGAGACAGGGGAAGGGAAGAGACCCAGTACTTC.

The CDR3 DNA is TGTGCCAGCAGTTCTTACAGGGGCGCAAGGAAAGAGACCCAGTACTTC. Protein product: CASSSYRGARKETQYF. J is TRBJ2-5 and V is TRBV27; 7 bases fit TRBD1. The CDR3 loop spans 16 amino acids. The V gene end was trimmed by 4 bases and the J gene end by 3 bases; junction bases not matched to a gene: 11. Germline CDR1 reads MNHEY; CDR2 reads SMNVEV (reference sequence).

The chain is built from TRBV11-2 and TRBJ2-1; D could derive from TRBD1 or TRBD2 (6 bases each). The V gene lost 0 bases and the J gene lost 7 bases, with 10 bases spanning the gap. This CDR3 region has 14 residues. Germline V gene lookup returns CDR1 SGHAT and CDR2 FQNNGV. The CDR3 region has the DNA TGTGCCAGCAGCTTAGATGGGGGGCATAATGAGCAGTTCTTC. It codes for CASSLDGGHNEQFF.

The gene calls are TRBV7-9 and TRBJ2-3, with D tentatively TRBD1 or TRBD2 (6 bases each). Deletions cut 5 bases from V and 2 bases from J, with 14 bases between. The germline CDR1 and CDR2 sequences are SEHNR and FQNEAQ (reference sequence). The CDR3 is 15 residues long. In DNA form, the CDR3 reads TGTGCCAGCAGCCAGATAGGGGGGTCCACAGATACGCAGTATTTT. Amino acid sequence: CASSQIGGSTDTQYF.

The CDR3 loop reads CASSPTGVGNEKLFF. DNA of the CDR3: TGTGCCAGCAGCCCCACCGGAGTCGGGAATGAAAAACTGTTTTTT. The genes are TRBV28 and TRBJ1-4, with D unclear. CDR1 and CDR2 from the germline V gene are MDHEN and SYDVKM. The CDR3 has 15 amino acids. V lost 6 bases to trimming and J lost 5 bases, with 16 bases between them.

The chain employs TRBV5-4 and TRBJ2-1, with 8 bases identical to TRBD2. The CDR3 totals 14 residues. V dropped 4 bases and J dropped 6; count of bases not matched to a gene: 6. Germline V gene data show CDR1 as SGHNT and CDR2 as YYREEE (reference sequence). The CDR3, as DNA: TGTGCCAGCAGCCCCCCCACTAGCGGCAATGAGCAGTTCTTC. This translates into CASSPPTSGNEQFF.

This chain links TRBV29-1 with TRBJ2-5; a possible D gene is TRBD1 (7 bases). The CDR3 runs to 13 residues. V was clipped by 7 bases and J by 1 base, with 13 bases between them. The V gene's germline CDR1 is SQVTM and CDR2 ANQGSEA. The CDR3 spells CSARDSSQETQYF. CDR3 coding DNA: TGCAGCGCGCGGGACAGCTCCCAAGAGACCCAGTACTTC.

The chain carries TRBV6-5 and TRBJ2-2; D unclear. The CDR3 consists of 13 residues. The germline V and J ends were trimmed by 8 bases and 3 bases, with 10 bases remaining between them. Germline V gene sequence: CDR1 MNHEY, CDR2 SVGAGI. The CDR3: CASEGPDTGELFF. CDR3 nucleotides: TGTGCCAGCGAAGGGCCAGACACCGGGGAGCTGTTTTTT.

The CDR3 here is CASSTPRGLDEQYF. The DNA of the CDR3 is TGTGCCAGCAGTACGCCGAGGGGCTTGGACGAGCAGTACTTC. J is TRBJ2-7 and V is TRBV6-5; either TRBD1 or TRBD2 may fit D (5 bases each). Germline assignment: CDR1 MNHEY and CDR2 SVGAGI. The CDR3 has 14 residues. V lost 5 bases to trimming and J lost 5 bases, with 16 bases between them.

V and J are TRBV19 and TRBJ1-2; D uncertain. The CDR3 extends over 15 amino acids. Per germline, CDR1 LNHDA and CDR2 SQIVND (reference sequence). Trimming stripped 2 bases from V and 7 bases from J, with 17 bases between. The CDR3 protein is CASSIWQKDLSGYTF. The CDR3 DNA is TGTGCCAGTAGTATATGGCAGAAGGATCTCTCTGGCTACACCTTC.